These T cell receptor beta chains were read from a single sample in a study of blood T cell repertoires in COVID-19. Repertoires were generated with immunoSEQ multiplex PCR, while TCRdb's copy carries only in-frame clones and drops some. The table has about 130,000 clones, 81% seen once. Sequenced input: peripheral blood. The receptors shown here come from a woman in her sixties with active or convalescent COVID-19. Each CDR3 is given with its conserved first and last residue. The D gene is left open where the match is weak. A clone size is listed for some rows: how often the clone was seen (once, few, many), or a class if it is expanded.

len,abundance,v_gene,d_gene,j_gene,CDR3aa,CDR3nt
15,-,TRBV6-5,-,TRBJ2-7,CASRVEQASSYEQYF,TGTGCCAGCAGGGTCGAGCAGGCCAGCTCCTACGAGCAGTACTTC
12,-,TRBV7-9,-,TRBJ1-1,CASSLISQEAFF,TGTGCCAGCAGCTTAATCTCGCAGGAAGCTTTCTTT
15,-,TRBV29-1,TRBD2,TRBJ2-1,CSVDPSSGRREEQFF,TGCAGCGTTGATCCCTCTAGCGGGAGGAGGGAAGAGCAGTTCTTC
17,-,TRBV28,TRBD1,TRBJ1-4,CASRQGGFGTGVRKLFF,TGTGCCAGCAGACAAGGGGGGTTTGGGACAGGGGTTCGAAAACTGTTTTTT
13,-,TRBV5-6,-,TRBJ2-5,CASSLRGIETQYF,TGTGCCAGCAGCCTCCGGGGGATAGAGACCCAGTACTTC
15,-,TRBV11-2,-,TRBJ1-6,CASSLAGQDNSPLHF,TGTGCCAGCAGCTTAGCGGGACAAGATAATTCACCCCTCCACTTT
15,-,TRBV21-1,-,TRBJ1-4,CASSKRLAGEEKLFF,TGTGCCAGCAGCAAAAGGTTGGCAGGGGAAGAAAAACTGTTTTTT
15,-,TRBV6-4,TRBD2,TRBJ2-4,CASSPEAGIGNIQYF,TGTGCCAGCAGTCCCGAAGCGGGAATCGGGAACATTCAGTACTTC
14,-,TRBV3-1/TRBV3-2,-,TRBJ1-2,CASSQDTTQGGYTF,TGTGCCAGCAGCCAAGATACGACCCAGGGAGGCTACACCTTC
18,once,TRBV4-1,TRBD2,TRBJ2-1,CASRRVGTSGKTGREQFF,TGCGCCAGCAGGAGGGTAGGGACTAGCGGGAAAACCGGGAGGGAGCAGTTCTTC
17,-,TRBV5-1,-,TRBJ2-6,CASSPFTGNSGANVLTF,TGCGCCAGCAGCCCCTTCACAGGTAACTCTGGGGCCAACGTCCTGACTTTC
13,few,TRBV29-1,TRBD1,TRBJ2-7,CSVGGTGIYEQYF,TGCAGCGTTGGAGGGACAGGGATATACGAGCAGTACTTC
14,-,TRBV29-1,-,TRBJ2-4,CSAGKVGGKNIQYF,TGCAGCGCCGGGAAGGTTGGGGGGAAAAACATTCAGTACTTC
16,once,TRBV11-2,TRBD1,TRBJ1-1,CASSLGDRGRDTEAFF,TGTGCCAGCAGCTTAGGGGACAGGGGGCGGGACACTGAAGCTTTCTTT
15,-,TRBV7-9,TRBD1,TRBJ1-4,CASSLWTGGQEKLFF,TGTGCCAGCAGCTTATGGACAGGGGGCCAGGAAAAACTGTTTTTT
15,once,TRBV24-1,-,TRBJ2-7,CATSDATESSYEQYF,TGTGCCACCAGTGATGCGACGGAGAGCTCCTACGAGCAGTACTTC
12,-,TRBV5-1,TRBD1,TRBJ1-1,CASSLDRGEAFF,TGCGCCAGCAGCTTAGACAGGGGTGAAGCTTTCTTT
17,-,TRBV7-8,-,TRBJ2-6,CASYPTEKSSGANVLTF,TGTGCCAGCTACCCCACGGAGAAGAGCTCTGGGGCCAACGTCCTGACTTTC
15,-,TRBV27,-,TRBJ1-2,CASSFNAGPGYGYTF,TGTGCCAGCAGTTTTAATGCGGGACCTGGGTATGGCTACACCTTC
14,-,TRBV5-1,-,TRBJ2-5,CASSWSGGRETQYF,TGCGCCAGCAGCTGGAGCGGAGGGCGGGAGACCCAGTACTTC
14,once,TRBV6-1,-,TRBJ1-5,CASSEQGKGQPQHF,TGTGCCAGCAGTGAACAGGGAAAAGGTCAGCCCCAGCATTTT
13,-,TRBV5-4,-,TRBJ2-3,CASSLAGSDTQYF,TGTGCCAGCAGCTTGGCAGGCTCAGATACGCAGTATTTT
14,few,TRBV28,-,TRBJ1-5,CASSLMSSNQPQHF,TGTGCCAGCAGTTTAATGAGTAGCAATCAGCCCCAGCATTTT
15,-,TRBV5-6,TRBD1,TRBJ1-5,CASSSQGAADQPQHF,TGTGCCAGCAGCTCACAGGGGGCGGCAGATCAGCCCCAGCATTTT
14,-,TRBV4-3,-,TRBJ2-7,CASSHRVSTYEQYF,TGCGCCAGCAGCCACAGGGTAAGCACCTACGAGCAGTACTTC
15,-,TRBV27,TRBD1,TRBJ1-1,CASSPRTGGNTEAFF,TGTGCCAGCAGTCCGCGGACAGGGGGAAACACTGAAGCTTTCTTT
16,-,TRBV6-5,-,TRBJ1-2,CASSYYLGAQGNGYTF,TGTGCCAGCAGTTACTACCTAGGGGCCCAAGGGAATGGCTACACCTTC
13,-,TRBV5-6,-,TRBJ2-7,CASSLGDNYEQYF,TGTGCCAGCAGCTTGGGGGACAACTACGAGCAGTACTTC
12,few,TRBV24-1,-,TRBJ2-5,CATSDFRETQYF,TGTGCCACCAGTGATTTCAGAGAGACCCAGTACTTC
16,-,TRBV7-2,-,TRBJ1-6,CASSLGTSSYNSPLHF,TGTGCCAGCAGCCTGGGGACTAGCTCCTATAATTCACCCCTCCACTTT
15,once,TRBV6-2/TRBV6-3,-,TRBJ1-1,CASSWGGDTRTEAFF,TGTGCCAGCAGTTGGGGGGGGGACACCCGCACTGAAGCTTTCTTT
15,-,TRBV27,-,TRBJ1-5,CASSLVQGINQPQHF,TGTGCCAGCAGCCTAGTGCAGGGAATCAATCAGCCCCAGCATTTT
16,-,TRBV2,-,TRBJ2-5,CASSGLRVTTVETQYF,TGTGCCAGCAGTGGTCTCCGGGTAACGACTGTGGAGACCCAGTACTTC
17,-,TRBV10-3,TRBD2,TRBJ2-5,CAISEWGTSGGQETQYF,TGTGCCATCAGTGAGTGGGGGACTAGCGGGGGCCAAGAGACCCAGTACTTC
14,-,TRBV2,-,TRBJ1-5,CASIHTLGNQPQHF,TGTGCCAGCATTCATACTTTGGGCAATCAGCCCCAGCATTTT
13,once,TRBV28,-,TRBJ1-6,CASSLDYNSPLHF,TGTGCCAGCAGTCTAGATTATAATTCACCCCTCCACTTT
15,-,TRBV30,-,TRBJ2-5,CAWSSAVGLQETQYF,TGTGCCTGGAGCTCGGCGGTGGGGCTACAGGAGACCCAGTACTTC
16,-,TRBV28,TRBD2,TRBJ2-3,CASSFPGLAVTDTQYF,TGTGCCAGCAGTTTTCCGGGACTAGCGGTCACAGATACGCAGTATTTT
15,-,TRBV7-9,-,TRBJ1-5,CASSSVAETNQPQHF,TGTGCCAGCAGCTCTGTGGCAGAAACCAATCAGCCCCAGCATTTT
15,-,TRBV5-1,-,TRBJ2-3,CASSLAGGPGDTQYF,TGCGCCAGCAGCTTGGCGGGGGGCCCGGGAGATACGCAGTATTTT
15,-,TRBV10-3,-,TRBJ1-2,CAISESIITDYGYTF,TGTGCCATCAGTGAGTCGATAATCACAGACTATGGCTACACCTTC
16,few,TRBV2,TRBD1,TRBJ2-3,CASSDGTGGETDTQYF,TGTGCCAGCAGTGATGGGACAGGGGGCGAAACAGATACGCAGTATTTT
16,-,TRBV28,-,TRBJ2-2,CASSYEGPINTGELFF,TGTGCCAGCAGTTACGAGGGCCCAATAAACACCGGGGAGCTGTTTTTT
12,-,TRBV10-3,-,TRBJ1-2,CAIKRGSYGYTF,TGTGCCATCAAAAGGGGCAGCTATGGCTACACCTTC
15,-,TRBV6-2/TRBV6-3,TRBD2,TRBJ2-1,CASSRGTSGSNEQFF,TGTGCCAGCAGTCGCGGGACTAGCGGGTCTAATGAGCAGTTCTTC
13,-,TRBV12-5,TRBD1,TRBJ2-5,CASARTGAETQYF,TGTGCTAGTGCCCGGACAGGGGCAGAGACCCAGTACTTC
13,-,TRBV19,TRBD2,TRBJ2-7,CASTSRGGSEQYF,TGTGCCAGTACCTCCCGCGGGGGTTCCGAGCAGTACTTC
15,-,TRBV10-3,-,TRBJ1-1,CAISDKDRGNTEAFF,TGTGCCATCAGTGATAAGGACAGAGGGAACACTGAAGCTTTCTTT
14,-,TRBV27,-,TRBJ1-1,CATRTLGVRTEAFF,TGTGCCACCAGAACCCTCGGTGTTCGAACTGAAGCTTTCTTT
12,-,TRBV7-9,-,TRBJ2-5,CASSFPRETQYF,TGTGCCAGCAGCTTCCCCCGGGAGACCCAGTACTTC
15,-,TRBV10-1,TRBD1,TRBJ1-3,CASSDRTGPGNTIYF,TGCGCCAGCAGTGATCGGACAGGGCCTGGAAACACCATATATTTT
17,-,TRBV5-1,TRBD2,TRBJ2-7,CASSNPPGSVAGGEQYF,TGCGCCAGCAGCAACCCCCCCGGGTCCGTAGCGGGAGGCGAGCAGTACTTC
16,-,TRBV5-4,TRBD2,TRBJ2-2,CASSPRGGGAPGELFF,TGTGCCAGCAGCCCGAGGGGCGGGGGGGCCCCCGGGGAGCTGTTTTTT